The 7 T cell receptor beta chains below all came from one sample that was sequenced in a study of spatial heterogeneity in lung cancer. Points from the study as a whole: The study found that expanded intratumoral alpha and beta TCR counts tracked tumor mutation counts.

Time point noted: sample taken at primary tumor resection. One entry per CDR3 protein results from TCRdb running MiXCR on the 5' RACE reads. The sample holds 950 to 1,500 distinct CDR3 sequences, 15% to 18% seen once. The antigens these receptors bind are not known. The sequencing used lung tumor tissue, collected at surgery. The receptors come from a male donor with early-stage non-small cell lung cancer.

By frequency in the sample, this clonotype is hyperexpanded (1% or more). The chain joins TRBV5-4 to TRBJ2-7; the D is unclear. The CDR3 is 13 amino acids. The V gene lost 6 bases and the J gene lost 0 bases, with 10 bases spanning the gap. From germline, CDR1 is SGHNT and CDR2 YYREEE (reference sequence). The CDR3 protein is CASKLGSSYEQYF. The CDR3 DNA sequence: TGTGCCAGCAAGCTGGGAAGCTCCTACGAGCAGTACTTC.

The rearrangement joins TRBV19 to TRBJ1-4; D gene uncertain. The CDR3 is 14 residues long. Germline CDR1 LNHDA, CDR2 SQIVND (reference sequence). Trimming pared 2 bases from V and 8 bases from J, leaving 12 bases between. In nucleotides, the CDR3 is TGTGCCAGTAGTATACAGGCCTTCGTCGAAAAACTGTTTTTT. Translating gives CASSIQAFVEKLFF.

A note on this clonotype: A much larger clone lies a single base off, so this may be a read error. The chain carries TRBV6-1 and TRBJ1-2; D unclear. CDR3 length: 12 residues. Germline CDR1 is MNHNS and CDR2 is SASEGT. In nucleotides, the CDR3 is TGTGTCTTTGGGGAGGGAAACTATGGCTACACCTTC. As protein: CVFGEGNYGYTF.

This clonotype is categorized as large. The rearrangement uses TRBV6-2 or TRBV6-3 and TRBJ1-5, with D possibly being TRBD1 (6 bases). Germline lookup yields CDR1 MNHEY and CDR2 SVGEGT. V was clipped by 7 bases and J by 5 bases, with 12 bases between them. CDR3 length equals 13 residues. The CDR3 coding sequence is TGTGCCAGCACCGTGGACAGCTATCAGCCCCAGCATTTT. Protein sequence: CASTVDSYQPQHF.

This clonotype was found many times. The gene calls are TRBV4-2 and TRBJ1-3, with no clear D. Germline V gene sequence: CDR1 LGHNA, CDR2 YNFKEQ. Trimming cost V 0 bases and J 4 bases, with 4 bases left between them. The CDR3 sequence is 13 residues long. The chain's CDR3 is CASSQDPGNTIYF. The CDR3 nucleotides are TGTGCCAGCAGCCAAGACCCAGGAAACACCATATATTTT.

The chain carries TRBV5-6 and TRBJ2-1; D not resolved. The ends were cut back, 5 bases at V and 5 bases at J, with 8 bases in the middle. Germline-derived CDR1 and CDR2 are SGHDT and YYEEEE. The CDR3 length is 12 residues. As DNA, the CDR3 is TGTGCCAGCAGGACATTGAACAATGAGCAGTTCTTC. Protein: CASRTLNNEQFF.

This clonotype has more than one count but fewer than ten. The chain links TRBV4-1 to TRBJ2-7; TRBD1 aligns across 7 bases. In germline, CDR1 is MGHRA, CDR2 YSYEKL. The CDR3 is 15 residues long. With 2 bases clipped from V and 6 bases from J, the junction kept 10 bases outside the gene matches. CDR3: CASSQTWTGQREQYF. CDR3 coding DNA: TGCGCCAGCAGCCAAACTTGGACGGGACAGCGCGAGCAGTACTTC.